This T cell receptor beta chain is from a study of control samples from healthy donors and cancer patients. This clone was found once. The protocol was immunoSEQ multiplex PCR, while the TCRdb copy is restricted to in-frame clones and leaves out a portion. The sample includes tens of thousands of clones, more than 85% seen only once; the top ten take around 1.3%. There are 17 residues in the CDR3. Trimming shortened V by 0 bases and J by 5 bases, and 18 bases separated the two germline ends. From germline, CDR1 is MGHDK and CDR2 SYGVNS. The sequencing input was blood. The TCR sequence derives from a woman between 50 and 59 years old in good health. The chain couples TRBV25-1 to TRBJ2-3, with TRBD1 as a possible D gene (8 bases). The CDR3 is CASSEYQGASGKDTQYF. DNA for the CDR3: TGTGCCAGCAGTGAATATCAGGGGGCTAGCGGAAAAGATACGCAGTATTTT.